What follows are 24 T cell receptor beta chains derived from one specimen sequenced in a study of neoadjuvant anti-PD-1 for oral cavity cancer. The table came from immunoSEQ multiplex PCR; TCRdb's copy has only in-frame clones and leaves some out. In the table there are some 11,000 clones, roughly half of which are singletons. This specimen consisted of tumor tissue, obtained before nivolumab (anti-PD-1) treatment. Receptors originate from a person aged 40 to 85 with oral cavity squamous cell carcinoma.

The gene calls are TRBV2 and TRBJ2-2, with a weak D call TRBD1 (6 bases). The CDR3 loop spans 13 amino acids. V dropped 6 bases and J dropped 5 bases, with 10 bases sitting between them. Per germline, CDR1 SNHLY and CDR2 FYNNEI. CDR3 protein: CASRADRTGELFF. The CDR3 DNA sequence: TGTGCCAGCAGAGCTGACAGGACCGGGGAGCTGTTTTTT.

This clone has only a few counts. This CDR3 is CASSILAGAYNEQFF. The CDR3 DNA reads TGTGCCAGCAGCATTCTAGCGGGAGCCTACAATGAGCAGTTCTTC. This chain links TRBV7-2 with TRBJ2-1; TRBD2 agrees at 10 bases. CDR1 is SGHTA, CDR2 FQGNSA, per germline. There are 15 residues in the CDR3. V trimming: 5 bases; J trimming: 2 bases; junction bases outside the gene matches: 3.

This chain links TRBV7-9 with TRBJ2-1, with D possibly matching TRBD1 (6 bases). V shed 7 bases and J shed 4 bases, with 20 bases lying between them. The CDR3 is made up of 16 amino acids. Germline values: CDR1 SEHNR, CDR2 FQNEAQ (reference sequence). This chain's CDR3 is CASTLRGGGQYNEQFF. DNA for the CDR3: TGTGCCAGCACCCTTAGGGGTGGTGGACAGTACAATGAGCAGTTCTTC.

V and J are TRBV2 and TRBJ1-6; D ambiguous. The CDR3 contains 14 residues. The germline CDR1 and CDR2 sequences are SNHLY and FYNNEI. V was cut by 7 bases and J by 11 bases, with 18 bases left in between. The CDR3: CASKPVGGKTPLHF. The CDR3, as DNA: TGTGCCAGCAAGCCGGTCGGTGGGAAGACACCCCTCCACTTT.

The chain carries TRBV7-2 and TRBJ1-1; D gene uncertain. There are 15 residues in the CDR3. Trimming left V 4 bases short and J 0 bases short, with 12 bases between. Germline lookup yields CDR1 SGHTA and CDR2 FQGNSA. CDR3 nucleotide sequence: TGTGCCAGCAGCTCTCTTATTTTCATGAACACTGAAGCTTTCTTT. Its translation: CASSSLIFMNTEAFF.

This clone has more than one count but fewer than ten. J is TRBJ2-7 and V is TRBV7-8; TRBD2 matches at 12 bases. V lost 5 bases to trimming and J lost 2 bases; unmatched junction nucleotides: 4. This CDR3 has 15 residues. The germline gives CDR1 SGHVS, CDR2 FQNEAQ. The CDR3 sequence is CASSAGLAGTYEQYF. The CDR3 DNA follows: TGTGCCAGCAGCGCAGGACTAGCGGGGACCTACGAGCAGTACTTC. The variable domain in full, with the rest retrieved from reference TRBV7-8 and TRBJ2-7, is GAGVSQSPRYKVAKRGQDVALRCDPISGHVSLFWYQQALGQGPEFLTYFQNEAQLDKSGLPSDRFFAERPEGSVSTLKIQRTQQEDSAVYLCASSAGLAGTYEQYFGPGTRLTVT.

The chain has TRBV30 and TRBJ2-1; tentatively, D is TRBD1 (6 bases). The V gene lost 6 bases and the J gene lost 4 bases, with 16 bases spanning the gap. CDR3 length: 14 amino acids. CDR1 is GTSNPN, CDR2 SVGIG, per germline (reference sequence). The CDR3 DNA reads TGTGCCTGTCCTTCGCAGGGGAAATACAATGAGCAGTTCTTC. Amino acid sequence: CACPSQGKYNEQFF.

This clone was found a few times. This sequence joins TRBV9 and TRBJ2-3, with 10 bases aligning to TRBD1. Germline-derived CDR1 and CDR2 are SGDLS and YYNGEE. The CDR3 has 16 residues. Trimming removed 3 bases from V and 2 bases from J; junction bases left unmatched: 6. The CDR3 sequence: CASSAWTGGITDTQYF. The CDR3 coding sequence is TGTGCCAGCAGCGCCTGGACAGGGGGGATCACAGATACGCAGTATTTT.

The chain has TRBV7-6 and TRBJ2-7; the match to TRBD1 covers 10 bases. V trimming: 5 bases; J trimming: 0 bases; junction bases outside the gene matches: 4. CDR3 length: 15 amino acids. Germline V gene data show CDR1 as SGHVS and CDR2 as FNYEAQ. The CDR3 DNA reads TGTGCCAGCAGCCCCCGGACAGGGGGCTCCTACGAGCAGTACTTC. It translates to CASSPRTGGSYEQYF.

This chain links TRBV7-3 with TRBJ2-1, with 12 bases that match TRBD2. Germline lookup yields CDR1 SGHTA and CDR2 FQGTGA. The J segment lost 0 bases and the V segment lost 5 bases, leaving 14 bases of the junction unmatched. The CDR3 covers 20 residues. The CDR3 sequence: CASSQTSGGTKWSSYNEQFF. In DNA form, the CDR3 reads TGTGCCAGCAGCCAGACTAGCGGGGGTACAAAATGGTCCTCCTACAATGAGCAGTTCTTC. Filled out from reference TRBV7-3 and TRBJ2-1, the complete variable domain reads GAGVSQTPSNKVTEKGKYVELRCDPISGHTALYWYRQSLGQGPEFLIYFQGTGAADDSGLPNDRFFAVRPEGSVSTLKIQRTERGDSAVYLCASSQTSGGTKWSSYNEQFFGPGTRLTVL.

The chain uses TRBV28 and TRBJ2-3, with D possibly TRBD2 on 6 matching bases. This CDR3 region has 14 residues. Germline CDR1 and CDR2: MDHEN and SYDVKM. V lost 7 bases, J lost 4 bases, and 15 bases lay in between. The CDR3 is CASTPAGRSDTQYF. CDR3 coding DNA: TGTGCCAGCACCCCCGCGGGGAGGTCAGATACGCAGTATTTT.

The genes are TRBV30 and TRBJ2-2; D tentatively reads TRBD1 or TRBD2 (5 bases each). CDR3 length: 12 amino acids. Between the trimmed V and J ends, which lost 8 bases and 2 bases, there was a span of 9 bases. Germline V gene data show CDR1 as GTSNPN and CDR2 as SVGIG (reference sequence). The CDR3 region has the DNA TGTGCCCATGGGGGTAACACCGGGGAGCTGTTTTTT. Translation gives CAHGGNTGELFF.

This clone has a handful of counts. This sequence joins TRBV9 and TRBJ2-2, with 7 bases lining up with TRBD1. The ends lost 2 bases at V and 5 bases at J; junction bases unmatched: 6. The CDR3 has 15 residues. Germline CDR1 and CDR2: SGDLS and YYNGEE. The CDR3 loop reads CASSVRGRRTGELFF. Written as DNA, the CDR3 is TGTGCCAGCAGCGTTAGGGGGCGCCGAACCGGGGAGCTGTTTTTT.

V and J are TRBV10-3 and TRBJ2-5; D might be TRBD1 or TRBD2, each matching 7 bases. From germline, CDR1 is ENHRY and CDR2 SYGVKD. The CDR3 extends over 14 amino acids. V was pared by 7 bases and J by 5 bases, with 17 bases between. Here the CDR3 reads CAITRDSSGETQYF. Written as DNA, the CDR3 is TGTGCCATCACCCGGGACAGTAGCGGGGAGACCCAGTACTTC.

This chain connects TRBV21-1 to TRBJ1-2. TRBV21-1 is labeled a pseudogene. The CDR3 consists of 17 residues. As DNA, the CDR3 is TGTGCCAGCAGCGAAAGCGGGGTGGACGAAAGCCCCTATGGCTACACCTTC. The encoded protein is CASSESGVDESPYGYTF.

Judged by abundance, this clone is medium-sized (0.01 to 0.1%). The rearrangement joins TRBV19 to TRBJ1-2; the D is unclear. V shed 7 bases and J shed 4 bases, with 16 bases lying between them. The V gene's germline CDR1 is LNHDA and CDR2 SQIVND (reference sequence). The CDR3 has 14 amino acids. The CDR3 reads CASNSGGAGYGYTF. Written as DNA, the CDR3 is TGTGCCAGTAATTCAGGTGGCGCGGGCTATGGCTACACCTTC.

The chain couples TRBV11-2 to TRBJ1-2; TRBD1 matches 8 bases. The germline gives CDR1 SGHAT, CDR2 FQNNGV. The CDR3 is 13 residues long. The junction had 7 bases not matched to a gene; V was cut back by 5 bases and J by 8 bases. As DNA, the CDR3 is TGTGCCAGCAGCGTGGACAGGGTCCGGGGCTACACCTTC. Translated: CASSVDRVRGYTF. The full variable domain, rest sourced from reference TRBV11-2 and TRBJ1-2, is EAGVAQSPRYKIIEKRQSVAFWCNPISGHATLYWYQQILGQGPKLLIQFQNNGVVDDSQLPKDRFSAERLKGVDSTLKIQPAKLEDSAVYLCASSVDRVRGYTFGSGTRLTVV.

This rearrangement joins TRBV7-2 to TRBJ2-5; TRBD1 might be the D (5 bases). V gave up 5 bases and J gave up 5 bases, with 15 bases separating them. Per germline, CDR1 SGHTA and CDR2 FQGNSA. The CDR3 spans 14 residues. This CDR3 reads CASSPEGAGETQYF. The CDR3 bases are TGTGCCAGCAGCCCCGAAGGGGCCGGGGAGACCCAGTACTTC.

This clone came up a few times. This chain connects TRBV5-1 to TRBJ1-1; maybe TRBD1 (6 bases). Deletions cut 0 bases from V and 1 base from J, with 10 bases between. The CDR3 extends over 15 amino acids. The germline gives CDR1 SGHRS, CDR2 YFSETQ. The CDR3 protein is CASSLAGGQNTEAFF. The CDR3 region has the DNA TGCGCCAGCAGCTTGGCGGGGGGACAGAACACTGAAGCTTTCTTT.

The chain has TRBV5-1 and TRBJ2-3, with TRBD2 matching 12 bases. V shed 5 bases, J shed 1 base, and the junction held 8 bases outside the gene matches. The CDR3 runs 17 residues. Germline values: CDR1 SGHRS, CDR2 YFSETQ. The CDR3 reads CASRWGRTSGGTDTQYF. The CDR3 DNA reads TGCGCCAGCAGGTGGGGTCGGACTAGCGGGGGCACAGATACGCAGTATTTT.

The gene calls are TRBV6-5 and TRBJ2-3; a weak D match, TRBD1 (6 bases). The CDR3 is 14 residues long. V was shortened by 2 bases and J by 1 base, with 7 bases between the two germline ends. CDR1 is MNHEY and CDR2 is SVGAGI in the germline V gene. CDR3 region: CASSYPGGTDTQYF. Here the CDR3 DNA reads TGTGCCAGCAGTTACCCAGGGGGCACAGATACGCAGTATTTT.

The chain is built from TRBV11-2 and TRBJ2-5, with D possibly being TRBD1 (5 bases). In germline, CDR1 is SGHAT, CDR2 FQNNGV. V lost 1 base, J lost 5 bases, and 17 bases lay in between. The CDR3 is 16 residues long. The CDR3 region is CASSLGVGQGEETQYF. CDR3 nucleotide sequence: TGTGCCAGCAGCTTAGGTGTGGGGCAGGGCGAGGAGACCCAGTACTTC.

V and J are TRBV5-1 and TRBJ1-2; no definite D call. Trimming left V 4 bases short and J 2 bases short, with 9 bases between. Germline assignment: CDR1 SGHRS and CDR2 YFSETQ. The CDR3 is 13 amino acids. The CDR3 spells CASSQEGNYGYTF. The CDR3, as DNA: TGCGCCAGCAGCCAGGAGGGAAACTATGGCTACACCTTC.

This clone was seen just once. The chain carries TRBV10-3 and TRBJ2-3; TRBD2 aligns across 15 bases. The V gene's germline CDR1 is ENHRY and CDR2 SYGVKD. The CDR3 runs 20 residues. V gave up 4 bases and J gave up 0 bases; unmatched junction bases: 11. The CDR3 protein is CAISVSLGTSGGRSTDTQYF. The CDR3 DNA is TGTGCCATCAGTGTTTCCTTAGGGACTAGCGGGGGGCGTAGCACAGATACGCAGTATTTT.